This TCR beta chain originates from a study of post-analysis software for immune sequencing data. The TCR beta cDNA libraries contained unique molecular identifiers. TCRdb processed the PCR reads anew with MiXCR; each CDR3 protein has one entry. The sample lists fewer than 850,000 distinct CDR3 sequences, just under 30% seen once, with 0.55% to 0.65% in the top ten. Study outcomes and limitations: Normalized Chao1 diversity was significantly reduced in patients versus controls.

Only one count was recorded for this clonotype. Antigen: not known. This sequence was found in a girl aged 5 to 17 with multiple sclerosis. The sequenced sample was blood.

CDR3 bases: TGCGCCAGCAGACTGGACAGGGCGGTGTCACCCCTCCACTTT. Protein: CASRLDRAVSPLHF. The chain joins TRBV5-1 to TRBJ1-6; 8 bases are a match to TRBD1. The V gene end was trimmed by 5 bases and the J gene end by 10 bases; junction bases not matched to a gene: 8. Per germline, CDR1 SGHRS and CDR2 YFSETQ. The CDR3 contains 14 residues.